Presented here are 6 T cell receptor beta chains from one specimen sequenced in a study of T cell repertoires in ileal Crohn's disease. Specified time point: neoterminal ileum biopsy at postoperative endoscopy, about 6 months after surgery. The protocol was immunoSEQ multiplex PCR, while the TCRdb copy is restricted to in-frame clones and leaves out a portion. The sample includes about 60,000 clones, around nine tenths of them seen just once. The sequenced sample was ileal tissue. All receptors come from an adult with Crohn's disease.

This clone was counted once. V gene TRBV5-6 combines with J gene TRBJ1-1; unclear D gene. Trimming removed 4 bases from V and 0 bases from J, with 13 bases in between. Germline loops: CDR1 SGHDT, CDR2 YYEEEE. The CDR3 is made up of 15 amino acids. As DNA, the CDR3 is TGTGCCAGCAGCACACACAGAAACATGAACACTGAAGCTTTCTTT. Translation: CASSTHRNMNTEAFF.

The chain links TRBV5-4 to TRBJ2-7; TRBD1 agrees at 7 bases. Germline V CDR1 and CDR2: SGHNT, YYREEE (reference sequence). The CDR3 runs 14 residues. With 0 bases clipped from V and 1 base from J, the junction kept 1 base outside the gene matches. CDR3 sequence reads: CASSLDRGSYEQYF. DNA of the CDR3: TGTGCCAGCAGCTTGGACAGGGGTTCCTACGAGCAGTACTTC.

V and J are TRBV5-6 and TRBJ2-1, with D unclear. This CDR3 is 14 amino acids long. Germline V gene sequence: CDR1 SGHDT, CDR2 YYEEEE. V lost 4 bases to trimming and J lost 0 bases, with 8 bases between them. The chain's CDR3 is CASSPGVSYNEQFF. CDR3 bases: TGTGCCAGCAGCCCCGGAGTCTCCTACAATGAGCAGTTCTTC. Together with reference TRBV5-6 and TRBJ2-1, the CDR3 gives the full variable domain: DAGVTQSPTHLIKTRGQQVTLRCSPKSGHDTVSWYQQALGQGPQFIFQYYEEEERQRGNFPDRFSGHQFPNYSSELNVNALLLGDSALYLCASSPGVSYNEQFFGPGTRLTVL.

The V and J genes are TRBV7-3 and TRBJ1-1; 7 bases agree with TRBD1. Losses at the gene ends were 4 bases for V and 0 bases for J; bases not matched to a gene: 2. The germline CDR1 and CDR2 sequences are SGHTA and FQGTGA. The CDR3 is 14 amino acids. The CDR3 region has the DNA TGTGCCAGCAGCTCACAGGGGATGAACACTGAAGCTTTCTTT. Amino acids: CASSSQGMNTEAFF. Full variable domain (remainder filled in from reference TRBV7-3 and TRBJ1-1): GAGVSQTPSNKVTEKGKYVELRCDPISGHTALYWYRQSLGQGPEFLIYFQGTGAADDSGLPNDRFFAVRPEGSVSTLKIQRTERGDSAVYLCASSSQGMNTEAFFGQGTRLTVV.

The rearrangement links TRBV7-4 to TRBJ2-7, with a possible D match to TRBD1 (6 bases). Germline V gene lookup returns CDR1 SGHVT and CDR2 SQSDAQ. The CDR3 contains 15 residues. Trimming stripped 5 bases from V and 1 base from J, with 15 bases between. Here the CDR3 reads CASSRPRTDSYEQYV. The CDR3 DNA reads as TGTGCCAGCAGCAGACCTCGGACAGATTCCTACGAGCAGTACGTC.

The CDR3 coding sequence is TGTGCCAGCAGCTCTATCTCCTACGAGCAGTACTTC. It is translated as CASSSISYEQYF. The genes are TRBV5-6 and TRBJ2-7; D uncertain. Germline CDR1 SGHDT, CDR2 YYEEEE. The V end lost 3 bases, the J end lost 0 bases, and 4 bases lay between the germline ends. The CDR3 length is 12 residues.